These 13 T cell receptor beta chains came from one sample sequenced in a study of T cells in Graves' hyperthyroidism and ophthalmopathy (dated by TCRdb to about 2019). Library preparation used multiplex PCR. TCRdb records Illumina HiSeq 2000 as the sequencer. The TCR beta CDR3 regions were amplified from RNA transcripts. The first round of RT-PCR for the TCR CDR3 was performed with the HTBI primer set and the Qiagen OneStep RT-PCR kit. TCRdb trimmed public reads at Q25 via fastp, called clones via MiXCR and kept in-frame beta chains. Each CDR3 protein appears once, grouped with its most common genes and DNA. The table for this sample lists approximately 590,000 distinct CDR3 sequences; 15% to 19% of them were counted only once. The ten largest make up 6.5% to 8% of the sample. The sequenced material came from blood. The receptors here all came from a woman aged 25 to 39 with Graves' hyperthyroidism.

This clonotype was seen at least ten times. This chain uses TRBV29-1 with TRBJ2-1; a possible D gene is TRBD2 (6 bases). Germline V CDR1 and CDR2: SQVTM, ANQGSEA. V lost 5 bases and J 4 bases, leaving 12 bases between the germline ends. The CDR3 totals 13 residues. In nucleotides, the CDR3 is TGCAGCGTTTTTAGCGGAGGTTACAATGAGCAGTTCTTC. It is translated as CSVFSGGYNEQFF.

The gene calls are TRBV11-2 and TRBJ2-7, with D uncertain. In germline, CDR1 is SGHAT, CDR2 FQNNGV. CDR3 size: 12 residues. Trimming left V 9 bases short and J 2 bases short, with 11 bases between. The CDR3 loop reads CASARTPYEQYF. The CDR3 nucleotides are TGTGCCAGTGCAAGAACGCCCTACGAGCAGTACTTC.

This clonotype was seen ten or more times. The V gene is TRBV20-1, the J gene TRBJ1-1; D is uncertain. The ends were cut back, 4 bases at V and 1 base at J, with 7 bases in the middle. Germline V gene data show CDR1 as DFQATT and CDR2 as SNEGSKA (reference sequence). CDR3 length equals 12 residues. The CDR3 sequence is CSAKPENTEAFF. CDR3 in DNA: TGCAGTGCTAAGCCAGAGAACACTGAAGCTTTCTTT.

This clonotype was picked up a small number of times. The V call is TRBV6-1, the J call TRBJ1-1, with D unresolved. The CDR3 is 16 amino acids. Trimming stripped 0 bases from V and 0 bases from J, with 11 bases between. Germline V gene data show CDR1 as MNHNS and CDR2 as SASEGT. CDR3: CASSEADWYMNTEAFF. CDR3 nucleotides: TGTGCCAGCAGTGAAGCGGATTGGTATATGAACACTGAAGCTTTCTTT.

This clonotype was seen a few times. The chain is built from TRBV19 and TRBJ1-5; D gene unclear. Germline V gives CDR1 LNHDA, CDR2 SQIVND (reference sequence). The CDR3 length is 14 residues. Trimming took 1 base from V and 3 from J, leaving 7 bases between them. The chain's CDR3 is CASSIGAVNQPQHF. CDR3 nucleotides: TGTGCCAGTAGTATAGGGGCCGTCAATCAGCCCCAGCATTTT.

This clonotype was recorded many times. V is TRBV12-3 or TRBV12-4 and J is TRBJ1-4, with a tentative D call TRBD1 (6 bases). The CDR3 is made up of 18 amino acids. With 1 base removed from V and 4 bases from J, the gap between germline ends came to 19 bases. CDR3 DNA sequence: TGTGCCAGCAGTTTAGGGCGGGGGGCCCACCCGAATAATGAAAAACTGTTTTTT. Its translation: CASSLGRGAHPNNEKLFF.

The V gene is TRBV6-1, the J gene TRBJ2-3, with D perhaps matching TRBD1 (5 bases). With 5 bases removed from V and 2 bases from J, the gap between germline ends came to 17 bases. Germline CDR1 reads MNHNS; CDR2 reads SASEGT. The CDR3 is made up of 16 amino acids. This chain's CDR3 is CASSPLAGSATDTQYF. CDR3 sequence (DNA): TGTGCCAGCAGTCCCTTGGCAGGGTCCGCCACAGATACGCAGTATTTT.

This clonotype was seen ten or more times. This chain uses TRBV9 with TRBJ2-3; 10 positions match TRBD2. V trimming: 4 bases; J trimming: 2 bases; junction bases outside the gene matches: 4. CDR3 length: 15 amino acids. From germline, CDR1 is SGDLS and CDR2 YYNGEE. The CDR3 protein is CASSLTSGHTDTQYF. CDR3 sequence (DNA): TGTGCCAGCAGCTTGACTAGCGGGCACACAGATACGCAGTATTTT. Based on the CDR3 plus reference TRBV9 and TRBJ2-3, the full variable domain is DSGVTQTPKHLITATGQRVTLRCSPRSGDLSVYWYQQSLDQGLQFLIQYYNGEERAKGNILERFSAQQFPDLHSELNLSSLELGDSALYFCASSLTSGHTDTQYFGPGTRLTVL.

This clonotype was found a few times. This chain joins TRBV2 and TRBJ1-6; D is unresolved. Trimming removed 1 base from V and 12 bases from J, with 4 bases in between. This CDR3 has 11 amino acids. CDR1 SNHLY and CDR2 FYNNEI come from the germline V gene. CDR3 in amino acids: CASSEVGPLHF. The CDR3 nucleotides read TGTGCCAGCAGTGAAGTAGGACCCCTCCACTTT.

CDR3 sequence: CAWSAGVGEAFF. As DNA, the CDR3 is TGTGCCTGGAGCGCAGGGGTAGGTGAAGCTTTCTTT. The rearrangement links TRBV30 to TRBJ1-1, with D tentatively TRBD1 (6 bases). Germline CDR1 is GTSNPN and CDR2 is SVGIG (reference sequence). The CDR3 contains 12 residues. V lost 3 bases and J 7 bases, leaving 12 bases between the germline ends.

This clonotype was counted a few times. This may stem from a read error, because a much larger clone lies one nucleotide away. The V gene is TRBV6-2 or TRBV6-3, the J gene TRBJ2-5; the D is unclear. Trimming cost V 2 bases and J 1 base, with 2 bases left between them. Germline V lookup: CDR1 MNHEY, CDR2 SVGEGT. The CDR3 has 12 residues. The CDR3 DNA sequence: TGTGCCAGCAGTTACCTCCAAGAGACCCAGTACTTC. The encoded protein is CASSYLQETQYF.

This clonotype was detected many times. The CDR3 is CASGTKNEQYF. The CDR3, as DNA: TGTGCCAGCGGCACGAAAAACGAGCAGTACTTC. The V gene is TRBV2, the J gene TRBJ2-7; D uncertain. V shed 8 bases and J shed 5 bases, with 10 bases lying between them. The CDR3 sequence is 11 residues long. Germline lookup yields CDR1 SNHLY and CDR2 FYNNEI.

This clonotype was seen ten or more times. V gene TRBV6-1 combines with J gene TRBJ2-7, with 7 bases that match TRBD2. The CDR3 spans 15 residues. V gave up 5 bases and J gave up 0 bases; unmatched junction bases: 7. In germline, CDR1 is MNHNS, CDR2 SASEGT. CDR3 residues: CASSLRRTSSYEQYF. CDR3 coding DNA: TGTGCCAGCAGTCTGAGACGGACTAGCTCCTACGAGCAGTACTTC.